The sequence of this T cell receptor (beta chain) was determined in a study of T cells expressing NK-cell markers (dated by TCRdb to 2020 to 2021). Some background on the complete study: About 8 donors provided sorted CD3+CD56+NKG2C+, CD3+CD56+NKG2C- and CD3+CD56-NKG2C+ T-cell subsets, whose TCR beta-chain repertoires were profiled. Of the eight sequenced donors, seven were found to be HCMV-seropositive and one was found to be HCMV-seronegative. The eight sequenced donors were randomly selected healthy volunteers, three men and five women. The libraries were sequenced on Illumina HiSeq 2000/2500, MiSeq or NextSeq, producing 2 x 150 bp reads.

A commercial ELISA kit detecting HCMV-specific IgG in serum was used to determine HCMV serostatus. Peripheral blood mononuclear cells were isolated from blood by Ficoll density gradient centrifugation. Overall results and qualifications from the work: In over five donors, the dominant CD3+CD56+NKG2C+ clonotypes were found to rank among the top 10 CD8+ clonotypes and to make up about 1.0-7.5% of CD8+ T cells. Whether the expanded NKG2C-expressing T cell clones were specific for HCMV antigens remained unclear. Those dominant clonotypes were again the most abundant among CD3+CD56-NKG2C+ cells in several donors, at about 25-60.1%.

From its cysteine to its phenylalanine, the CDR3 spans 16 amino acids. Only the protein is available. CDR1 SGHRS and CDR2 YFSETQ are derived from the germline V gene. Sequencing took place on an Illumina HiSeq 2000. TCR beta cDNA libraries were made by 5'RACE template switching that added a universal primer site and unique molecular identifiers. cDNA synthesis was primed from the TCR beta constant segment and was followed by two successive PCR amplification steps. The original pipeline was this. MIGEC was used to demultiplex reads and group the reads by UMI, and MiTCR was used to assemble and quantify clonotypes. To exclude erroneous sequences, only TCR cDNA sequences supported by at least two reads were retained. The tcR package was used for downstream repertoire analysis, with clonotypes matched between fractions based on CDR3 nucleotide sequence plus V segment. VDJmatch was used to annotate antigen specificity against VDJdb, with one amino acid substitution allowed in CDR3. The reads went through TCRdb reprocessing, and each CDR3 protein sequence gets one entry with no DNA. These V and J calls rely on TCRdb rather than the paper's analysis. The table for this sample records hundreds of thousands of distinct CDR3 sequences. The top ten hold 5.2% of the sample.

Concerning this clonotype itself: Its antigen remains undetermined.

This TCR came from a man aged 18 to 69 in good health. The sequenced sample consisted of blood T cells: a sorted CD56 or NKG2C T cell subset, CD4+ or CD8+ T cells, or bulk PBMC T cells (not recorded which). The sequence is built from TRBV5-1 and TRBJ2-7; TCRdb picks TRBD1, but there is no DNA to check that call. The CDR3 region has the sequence CASSRTGQFSPYEQYF.